The count of the clone carrying this TCR beta chain is one. Its antigen is not known. The lymph nodes were axillary draining lymph nodes from breast cancer patients. The entry originates in a study of breast tumors, draining lymph nodes, adjacent tissues. Study observations and caveats: Tumor TCR diversity was below lymph nodes but above nontumor tissue. The data were judged consistent with most tumor T cells coming from lymph node and expanding in tumor. Tumor and nontumor repertoires were significantly more similar in luminal-like than in basal-like breast cancer. Tumor T cell lymph node origin was a supported hypothesis, not proven.

TCRdb recomputed calls from the multiplex PCR reads with MiXCR, one row per CDR3 protein. The sample has over 200,000 distinct CDR3 sequences; under 40% are singletons. V was clipped by 4 bases and J by 14 bases; unmatched bases: 8. The CDR3 runs 13 residues. The germline gives CDR1 MNHNY, CDR2 SVGAGI (reference sequence). The rearrangement joins TRBV6-6 to TRBJ1-5; 10 bases are shared with TRBD1. This TCR derives from a female donor with breast cancer. Some clones in this sample may be carry-over from other donors' samples. Sequencing was carried out using axillary lymph node tissue. Here the CDR3 reads CASSLGDRGYEHF. The CDR3 coding sequence is TGTGCCAGCAGTTTAGGGGACAGGGGCTACGAGCATTTT.